Listed below are T cell receptor beta chains from one sample, sequenced in a study of T cells in Graves' hyperthyroidism and ophthalmopathy. TCRdb processed the multiplex PCR reads anew with MiXCR; each CDR3 protein has one entry. In the table there are fewer than 700,000 distinct CDR3 sequences, roughly 17% of which are singletons. The sequencing sample was made of blood. Receptor source: a woman aged 25 to 39 with Graves' hyperthyroidism. The CDR3 runs from the conserved cysteine through the conserved F or W. A D gene is named only where the DNA matches it firmly. Clone sizes are given selectively: once, few, many, or a class where the clone is expanded.

>TRBJ2-2|TRBV12-3/TRBV12-4|many|.
CASSLNPSTGELFF
TGTGCCAGCAGTTTAAACCCAAGCACCGGGGAGCTGTTTTTT
>TRBJ1-6|TRBV5-6|.|TRBD1
CASSFRDRGFTPLHF
TGTGCCAGCAGCTTCCGGGACAGGGGCTTTACACCCCTCCACTTT
>TRBJ2-1|TRBV20-1|many|.
CSARSGIDGSEQFF
TGCAGTGCTCGATCCGGGATAGATGGAAGTGAGCAGTTCTTC
>TRBJ2-5|TRBV12-3/TRBV12-4|many|TRBD2
CASSLRGLAGRSVETQYF
TGTGCCAGCAGTTTAAGGGGACTAGCCGGGAGATCGGTAGAGACCCAGTACTTC
>TRBJ2-6|TRBV27|.|.
CARSLSGANVLTF
TGTGCCCGCAGTTTATCCGGGGCCAACGTCCTGACTTTC
>TRBJ1-5|TRBV19|.|.
CASAPGVGNQSQHF
TGTGCCAGCGCCCCAGGCGTAGGCAATCAGTCCCAGCATTTT
>TRBJ2-7|TRBV24-1|many|TRBD1
CATSDLGTASASEQYF
TGTGCCACCAGTGATTTGGGGACAGCGTCCGCTAGTGAGCAGTACTTC
>TRBJ2-3|TRBV7-9|.|.
CASSLVASGTDTQYF
TGTGCCAGCAGCTTAGTGGCTAGCGGCACAGATACGCAGTATTTT
>TRBJ2-7|TRBV2|many|.
CASSDPKHETETYEQYF
TGTGCCAGCAGTGACCCTAAGCATGAGACAGAGACCTACGAGCAGTACTTC
>TRBJ2-7|TRBV6-1|few|TRBD1
CASSEVQGAYEQYF
TGTGCCAGCAGTGAAGTACAGGGGGCCTACGAGCAGTACTTC
>TRBJ1-2|TRBV20-1|.|TRBD1
CSARARDSKNYGYTF
TGCAGTGCTAGAGCCAGGGACAGTAAAAACTATGGCTACACCTTC
>TRBJ2-7|TRBV19|.|TRBD1
CAGSTTGGYEQYF
TGTGCCGGTAGTACTACAGGGGGCTACGAGCAGTACTTC
>TRBJ2-3|TRBV30|.|.
CAWSAATRTGTDTQYF
TGTGCCTGGAGTGCGGCCACCAGGACGGGCACAGATACGCAGTATTTT
>TRBJ1-3|TRBV5-6|.|.
CASSSDAGFGNTIYF
TGTGCCAGCAGTAGTGACGCCGGGTTTGGAAACACCATATATTTT